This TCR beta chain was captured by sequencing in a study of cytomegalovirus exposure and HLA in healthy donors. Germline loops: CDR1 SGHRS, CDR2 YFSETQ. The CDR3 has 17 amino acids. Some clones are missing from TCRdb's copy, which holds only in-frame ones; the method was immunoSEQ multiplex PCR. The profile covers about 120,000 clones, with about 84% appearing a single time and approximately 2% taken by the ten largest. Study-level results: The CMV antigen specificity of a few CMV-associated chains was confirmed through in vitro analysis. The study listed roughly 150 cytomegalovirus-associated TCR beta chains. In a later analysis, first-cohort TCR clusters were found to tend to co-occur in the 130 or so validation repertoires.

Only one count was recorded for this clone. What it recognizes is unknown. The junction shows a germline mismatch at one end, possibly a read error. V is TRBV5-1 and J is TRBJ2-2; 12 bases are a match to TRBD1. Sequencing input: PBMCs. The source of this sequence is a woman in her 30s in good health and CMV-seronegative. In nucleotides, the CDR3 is TGCGCCAGCAGCTTGATGGGACAGGGGGCTAACAGCGGGGAGCTGTTTTTT. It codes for CASSLMGQGANSGELFF.